This T cell receptor (beta chain) was sequenced in a study of spatial heterogeneity in lung cancer. Findings of the study overall: Ubiquitous expanded TCR counts tracked ubiquitous nonsynonymous mutations, and regional counts tracked regional ones. In tumors, expanded intratumoral alpha and beta TCR counts tracked mutation counts.

TCRdb fed the 5' RACE reads into MiXCR, producing one record per CDR3 protein. The sample includes approximately 15,000 distinct CDR3 sequences, roughly 6% seen only once; the top ten take 6.8%. Time point specified: sample taken at primary tumor resection. This clonotype was counted only a few times. Its matching antigen is unknown. Since the library was made to target alpha chains, this beta chain is a stray read and its abundance is not meaningful. This sequence was found in a male donor with early-stage non-small cell lung cancer. The sequences come from lung tumor tissue, collected at surgery.

CDR3 in DNA: TGTGCCAGCAGCCAAACTTATGGCTACACCTTC. Translating gives CASSQTYGYTF. The chain employs TRBV3-1 and TRBJ1-2, with D unresolved. The V gene lost 2 bases and the J gene lost 5 bases, with 3 bases spanning the gap. The CDR3 spans 11 residues. CDR1 is LGHDT, CDR2 YNNKEL, per germline (reference sequence).